This is a list of T cell receptor beta chains from one sample in a study of blood T cell repertoires in COVID-19. The protocol was immunoSEQ multiplex PCR, while the TCRdb copy is restricted to in-frame clones and leaves out a portion. This table has about 260,000 clones, 86% appearing once. Sequenced sample: peripheral blood. The receptors were gathered from a man between 40 and 49 years old who had recovered from COVID-19. The CDR3 runs from the conserved cysteine through the conserved F or W. A D gene is named only where the DNA matches it firmly. Part of the rows lack a size; the others show once, few, many or a class for expanded clones.

D	V	J	size	CDR3	DNA
TRBD1	TRBV7-9	TRBJ1-6	NA	CASSFHNRGPNSPLHF	TGTGCCAGCAGCTTCCATAACAGGGGGCCAAATTCACCCCTCCACTTT
NA	TRBV29-1	TRBJ1-2	NA	CSVEDRAGYTF	TGCAGCGTTGAAGACAGGGCGGGCTACACCTTC
NA	TRBV19	TRBJ2-3	NA	CASSLGAGTDTQYF	TGTGCCAGTAGTCTCGGAGCCGGCACAGATACGCAGTATTTT
TRBD2	TRBV2	TRBJ2-1	NA	CARSEPETRTSGASGHEQFF	TGTGCCAGAAGTGAGCCGGAAACTCGAACTAGCGGGGCCTCTGGCCATGAGCAGTTCTTC
NA	TRBV6-1	TRBJ2-7	NA	CASSEAISYEQYF	TGTGCCAGCAGTGAAGCCATTTCCTACGAGCAGTACTTC
TRBD1	TRBV25-1	TRBJ2-3	NA	CASSDQGQGSTDTQYF	TGTGCCAGCAGTGACCAGGGACAGGGCAGCACAGATACGCAGTATTTT
NA	TRBV10-1	TRBJ2-1	NA	CASRTRWVVEQFF	TGCGCCAGCAGGACTAGATGGGTTGTAGAGCAGTTCTTC
NA	TRBV2	TRBJ2-4	NA	CASSVLAGAKNIQYF	TGTGCCAGCAGTGTTCTTGCGGGGGCAAAAAACATTCAGTACTTC
TRBD1	TRBV27	TRBJ2-7	few	CASQQGGGTYEQYF	TGTGCCAGTCAACAGGGGGGCGGCACCTACGAGCAGTACTTC
NA	TRBV6-2/TRBV6-3	TRBJ1-5	NA	CASSSGGNSNQPQHF	TGTGCCAGCAGTTCGGGCGGGAATAGCAATCAGCCCCAGCATTTT
NA	TRBV29-1	TRBJ2-1	NA	CSVPPRGINNEQFF	TGCAGCGTCCCCCCCCGGGGGATTAACAATGAGCAGTTCTTC
TRBD1	TRBV7-2	TRBJ1-2	NA	CASRQGVALDYGYTF	TGTGCCAGCAGACAGGGGGTGGCCCTGGACTATGGCTACACCTTC
TRBD2	TRBV19	TRBJ2-3	NA	CASSSTSGRADTQYF	TGTGCCAGTAGTTCGACTAGCGGGAGAGCAGATACGCAGTATTTT
NA	TRBV6-5	TRBJ1-6	NA	CASSYAPGNSPLHF	TGTGCCAGCAGTTACGCCCCGGGGAATTCACCCCTCCACTTT
TRBD2	TRBV4-1	TRBJ2-3	once	CASSQPSGLTDTQYF	TGCGCCAGCAGCCAGCCTAGCGGCCTCACAGATACGCAGTATTTT
TRBD1	TRBV5-4	TRBJ1-4	few	CASSKGGAHEKLFF	TGTGCCAGCAGCAAAGGGGGCGCCCATGAAAAACTGTTTTTT
NA	TRBV7-9	TRBJ1-5	NA	CASRTDSNQPQHF	TGTGCCAGCAGAACTGATAGCAATCAGCCCCAGCATTTT
TRBD2	TRBV7-6	TRBJ2-3	NA	CASSLEDGGIGTDTQYF	TGTGCCAGCAGCTTAGAAGACGGGGGGATTGGGACAGATACGCAGTATTTT
NA	TRBV7-9	TRBJ2-7	NA	CASSPPTNEQYF	TGTGCCAGCAGCCCACCAACTAACGAGCAGTACTTC
NA	TRBV5-6	TRBJ1-6	NA	CASSLAEDSPLHF	TGTGCCAGCAGCTTGGCAGAGGATTCACCCCTCCACTTT
NA	TRBV12-3/TRBV12-4	TRBJ2-7	NA	CASGRGTPYEQYF	TGTGCCAGCGGCCGGGGGACCCCCTACGAGCAGTACTTC
NA	TRBV3-1/TRBV3-2	TRBJ2-7	NA	CASSQDSLLRDRDAYEQYF	TGTGCCAGCAGCCAAGATTCCCTCCTCCGAGACAGAGATGCCTACGAGCAGTACTTC
TRBD1	TRBV24-1	TRBJ2-5	NA	CATSVGGQGIRETQYF	TGTGCCACCAGTGTGGGGGGACAGGGGATACGAGAGACCCAGTACTTC
NA	TRBV4-3	TRBJ1-3	NA	CASSQAGTLGNTIYF	TGCGCCAGCAGCCAAGCCGGGACACTTGGAAACACCATATATTTT
TRBD1	TRBV5-6	TRBJ1-5	NA	CASSDTGGNTNQPQHF	TGTGCCAGCAGCGATACAGGGGGCAATACTAATCAGCCCCAGCATTTT
TRBD1	TRBV19	TRBJ1-5	NA	CATVERQGIIKPQHF	TGTGCCACAGTAGAGAGACAGGGGATTATTAAGCCCCAGCATTTT